This T cell receptor (beta chain) is from a study of blood T cell repertoires in COVID-19. Study as a whole: The samples span acute and convalescent COVID-19 from the United States, Italy and Spain. PBMCs, B-cell-depleted T cells, or T cells provided the cDNA or gDNA that made up the material.

The CDR3 is 12 amino acids. V lost 1 base to trimming and J lost 4 bases, with 5 bases between them. Germline CDR1 is SGHAT and CDR2 is FQNNGV. As processed by the authors: Amplifying reference gene primers gave estimates of nucleated cell counts. The table came from immunoSEQ multiplex PCR; TCRdb's copy has only in-frame clones and leaves some out. The V and J calls and the clone size are those of that table, but D and trimming were determined from the DNA. Of about 160,000 clones listed, around three quarters are singletons. Sequencing used peripheral blood. The TCR was taken from a man aged 55 to 70 with acute or convalescent COVID-19. The gene calls are TRBV11-2 and TRBJ2-7, with D hard to call. CDR3 residues: CASSLAQYEQYF. CDR3 bases: TGTGCCAGCAGCTTAGCCCAGTACGAGCAGTACTTC.